What follows describes a single T cell receptor (beta chain). As yet, its antigen is unknown. The source of the sample is a study of a mutant IDH1 vaccine in newly diagnosed glioma. Background on the study: Most had both radiotherapy and temozolomide beforehand; others had only one.

J lost 3 bases, V lost 5 bases, and 7 bases had no gene match. The germline V gene encodes CDR1 SGHTA and CDR2 FQGNSA. The CDR3 sequence is 14 residues long. Assay used: immunoSEQ multiplex PCR; TCRdb lists only in-frame clones, some missing. The data contain 85,000 to 100,000 clones, around 90% of them singletons. Study-wide points: Whatever changes occurred in top peripheral T cell clonotypes seemed unrelated to pseudoprogression. Immune responses induced by the vaccine were seen in roughly 93% of patients, spanning multiple MHC alleles.

The time point was: baseline, week 1 (first vaccination visit). Regarding treatment: pre-vaccination baseline after standard-of-care therapy. This clonotype originated in a woman aged 45-59 years with glioma. The chain is built from TRBV7-2 and TRBJ2-7, with 7 nucleotides matching TRBD1. Source: PBMCs, taken from a glioma patient treated with radiotherapy, temozolomide or both. The CDR3 region has the DNA TGTGCCAGCAGCCCGCTGACAGGGAACTACGAGCAGTACTTC. Protein sequence: CASSPLTGNYEQYF.